This TCR beta chain was observed in a study of cytomegalovirus exposure and HLA in healthy donors. Germline V CDR1 and CDR2: MDHEN, SYDVKM. CDR3 length: 15 amino acids. V dropped 6 bases and J dropped 3; count of bases not matched to a gene: 7. The PCR made use of 60 Vbeta and 13 Jbeta primers. Profiled with immunoSEQ multiplex PCR; TCRdb holds only in-frame clones, not every one. The table counts 35,000 to 45,000 clones; roughly 2.9% lies in the top ten. A note on this clone: Its antigen is not identified.

The study's findings and limits: Per a later analysis, HLA-associated TCR beta chains showed more clonal expansion than other, equally common TCR beta chains. Reports credit the classifier with highly specific, highly sensitive diagnosis of cytomegalovirus status. Reportedly, fewer N-insertions than the roughly 700-donor mean appeared in an Asian-associated ancestry cluster in a later analysis. Sequencing likely produced, as an artifact, a cluster of highly shared sequence variants.

Sequences were obtained from PBMCs. This clonotype was obtained from a woman aged 30 to 39 in good health and CMV-seropositive. The chain recombines TRBV28 with TRBJ1-5; 8 nucleotides match TRBD1. CDR3 amino acids: CASRGGQEINQPQHF. The CDR3 nucleotides read TGTGCCAGCAGGGGGGGACAGGAGATCAATCAGCCCCAGCATTTT.